These 5 T cell receptor beta chains were all obtained from the same sample, sequenced in a study of identical twins. A single record per CDR3 protein comes from TCRdb applying MiXCR to the 5' RACE reads. In the table there are some 200,000 distinct CDR3 sequences, about 7.5% of which are singletons. These sequences were also reported in another study, on yellow fever vaccine responses in identical twins.

Sequenced: memory (CD45RO+) T cells sorted from blood. The receptors were gathered from a woman under 30 in good health.

The chain carries TRBV2 and TRBJ2-3, with D tentatively TRBD2 (5 bases). Deletions cut 8 bases from V and 0 bases from J, with 9 bases between. Germline CDR1 is SNHLY and CDR2 is FYNNEI. This CDR3 region has 13 residues. The CDR3 spells CASQSGSTDTQYF. For the CDR3, the DNA is TGTGCCAGCCAAAGCGGTAGCACAGATACGCAGTATTTT.

J is TRBJ2-5 and V is TRBV27; D is possibly TRBD1 or TRBD2 (6 bases each). The CDR3 runs 19 residues. Germline V gives CDR1 MNHEY, CDR2 SMNVEV (reference sequence). The ends were cut back, 9 bases at V and 5 bases at J, with 34 bases in the middle. CDR3 bases: TGTGCCAGATCGGGGGCCGGCCTTGTGCGGTGCAGGTTTCAGGAGACCCAGTACTTC. Amino acids: CARSGAGLVRCRFQETQYF.

The chain recombines TRBV6-5 with TRBJ2-7; tentatively, D is TRBD1 (5 bases). This CDR3 spans 15 amino acids. Between the trimmed V and J ends, which lost 2 bases and 2 bases, there was a span of 13 bases. The germline V gene encodes CDR1 MNHEY and CDR2 SVGAGI. The CDR3 DNA reads TGTGCCAGCAGTTACCCAGGGTCCAAAACCTACGAGCAGTACTTC. Residues: CASSYPGSKTYEQYF.

This clonotype was seen ten or more times. The V and J genes are TRBV9 and TRBJ1-3; 8 positions match TRBD1. CDR1 and CDR2 from the germline V gene are SGDLS and YYNGEE. Trimming at V came to 0 bases and at J to 1 base, leaving 3 bases not matched to a gene. The CDR3 runs to 16 residues. CDR3 bases: TGTGCCAGCAGCGTAGATAGGACAGGGTCTGGAAACACCATATATTTT. Amino acid sequence: CASSVDRTGSGNTIYF.

This sequence joins TRBV7-2 and TRBJ2-3; tentative D call: TRBD2 (6 bases). CDR3 length equals 16 residues. The germline V gene has CDR1 SGHTA and CDR2 FQGNSA. V was cut by 2 bases and J by 2 bases, with 14 bases left in between. In DNA, the CDR3 is TGTGCCAGCAGCTTACAACCGGGAGCTTACACAGATACGCAGTATTTT. Translated: CASSLQPGAYTDTQYF.